This T cell receptor (beta chain) was identified in a study of blood T cell repertoires in COVID-19. For the study at large: COVID-19 samples, acute and convalescent, were from the United States, Italy and Spain. T cells, B-cell-depleted T cells, or PBMCs supplied cDNA or gDNA.

Germline assignment: CDR1 SEHNR and CDR2 FQNEAQ (reference sequence). This CDR3 comprises 15 residues. Unmatched junction bases numbered 5, after V lost 5 bases and J lost 2 bases. In the authors' methods: The authors estimated nucleated cell counts from reference gene primer amplification. Profiling relied on immunoSEQ multiplex PCR, and the TCRdb table lists in-frame clones only, not all of them. V, J and clone size derive from that table, while D and trimming were established from the DNA sequence. Here the sample spans approximately 120,000 clones, around 81% being singletons. This clonotype originated in a woman between 50 and 59 years old with acute or convalescent COVID-19. This sequence joins TRBV7-9 and TRBJ2-1; 8 nucleotides align to TRBD2. The specimen was peripheral blood. CDR3 DNA sequence: TGTGCCAGCAGCCAAGCGGGAGTAACCTACAATGAGCAGTTCTTC. Amino acid sequence: CASSQAGVTYNEQFF.